Listed below are T cell receptor beta chains from one sample, sequenced in a study of regulatory T cells in long-lasting Graves disease. TCRdb independently ran MiXCR on the multiplex PCR reads; one entry per CDR3 protein. The table lists about 220,000 distinct CDR3 sequences, roughly 19% of them singletons. This same sample was also taken into another study, of T cells in Graves' hyperthyroidism and ophthalmopathy.

The starting material was peripheral blood mononuclear cells (PBMCs), obtained at new diagnosis, from a patient treated with antithyroid drugs. The receptors shown here come from a young woman with Graves disease. Each CDR3 is given with its conserved first and last residue. Each record gives: CDR3 protein, CDR3 DNA, J gene, D gene, V gene, CDR3 length, clone size. The D gene is left open where the match is weak. Where a row states a size, it is once, few, many or the class of an expanded clone; other rows omit it.

CDR3aa: CASSDFLGHEQYF
CDR3nt: TGTGCCAGCAGTGACTTCCTAGGGCACGAGCAGTACTTC
j_gene: TRBJ2-7
d_gene: -
v_gene: TRBV6-2/TRBV6-3
len: 13
abundance: many

CDR3aa: CASSWGGQGTEAFF
CDR3nt: TGTGCCAGCAGTTGGGGGGGGCAAGGTACTGAAGCTTTCTTT
j_gene: TRBJ1-1
d_gene: -
v_gene: TRBV12-3/TRBV12-4
len: 14
abundance: many

CDR3aa: CAGTGTSYEQYF
CDR3nt: TGTGCCGGAACAGGGACCTCCTACGAGCAGTACTTC
j_gene: TRBJ2-7
d_gene: -
v_gene: TRBV2
len: 12
abundance: many

CDR3aa: CASSQESSGSKDEQFF
CDR3nt: TGCGCCAGCAGCCAAGAGTCAAGCGGGAGTAAAGATGAGCAGTTCTTC
j_gene: TRBJ2-1
d_gene: TRBD2
v_gene: TRBV4-1
len: 16
abundance: many

CDR3aa: CASSRREGPPEQYF
CDR3nt: TGTGCCAGTAGTAGACGGGAGGGCCCTCCCGAGCAGTACTTC
j_gene: TRBJ2-7
d_gene: TRBD2
v_gene: TRBV19
len: 14
abundance: many

CDR3aa: CASSLWQGGTEAFF
CDR3nt: TGCGCCAGCAGCTTGTGGCAGGGAGGCACTGAAGCTTTCTTT
j_gene: TRBJ1-1
d_gene: -
v_gene: TRBV5-1
len: 14
abundance: -

CDR3aa: CATGRAGGSNEQFF
CDR3nt: TGTGCCACGGGTCGGGCGGGAGGGAGCAATGAGCAGTTCTTC
j_gene: TRBJ2-1
d_gene: TRBD2
v_gene: TRBV24-1
len: 14
abundance: -

CDR3aa: CASSPLVGHEQYF
CDR3nt: TGTGCCAGCAGTCCGCTGGTGGGGCACGAGCAGTACTTC
j_gene: TRBJ2-7
d_gene: -
v_gene: TRBV6-1
len: 13
abundance: -

CDR3aa: CASSLGEQYF
CDR3nt: TGTGCCAGCAGTCTGGGTGAGCAGTACTTC
j_gene: TRBJ2-7
d_gene: -
v_gene: TRBV25-1
len: 10
abundance: many

CDR3aa: CASIGALEAFF
CDR3nt: TGTGCCAGCATTGGGGCCTTGGAAGCTTTCTTT
j_gene: TRBJ1-1
d_gene: -
v_gene: TRBV12-3/TRBV12-4
len: 11
abundance: many

CDR3aa: CASSPGGGSGTASTDTQYF
CDR3nt: TGTGCCAGCAGCCCTGGTGGAGGCTCCGGGACAGCTAGCACAGATACGCAGTATTTT
j_gene: TRBJ2-3
d_gene: TRBD1
v_gene: TRBV2
len: 19
abundance: -

CDR3aa: CASSFRDRGGNPLGEQYF
CDR3nt: TGTGCCAGCAGTTTCCGGGACAGGGGGGGAAACCCCCTAGGTGAGCAGTATTTT
j_gene: TRBJ2-3
d_gene: TRBD1
v_gene: TRBV27
len: 18
abundance: -

CDR3aa: CASSPPGGGLSYGYTF
CDR3nt: TGTGCCAGCAGCCCCCCCGGGGGGGGGCTGAGCTATGGCTACACCTTC
j_gene: TRBJ1-2
d_gene: -
v_gene: TRBV11-2
len: 16
abundance: many

CDR3aa: CASRVPGQGTYEQYF
CDR3nt: TGTGCCAGCAGGGTCCCGGGACAGGGGACCTACGAGCAGTACTTC
j_gene: TRBJ2-7
d_gene: TRBD1
v_gene: TRBV28
len: 15
abundance: many

CDR3aa: CASSVASGMGHNEQFF
CDR3nt: TGTGCCAGCAGCGTAGCTAGCGGGATGGGACACAATGAGCAGTTCTTC
j_gene: TRBJ2-1
d_gene: TRBD2
v_gene: TRBV9
len: 16
abundance: many

CDR3aa: CANGGTEAFF
CDR3nt: TGTGCCAATGGAGGTACTGAAGCTTTCTTT
j_gene: TRBJ1-1
d_gene: -
v_gene: TRBV2
len: 10
abundance: many

CDR3aa: CASAPLRAQETQYF
CDR3nt: TGTGCTAGTGCCCCTCTGAGGGCGCAAGAGACCCAGTACTTC
j_gene: TRBJ2-5
d_gene: -
v_gene: TRBV12-5
len: 14
abundance: -

CDR3aa: CASSVGTGVFNSPLHF
CDR3nt: TGTGCCAGCAGTGTAGGGACAGGGGTCTTTAATTCACCCCTCCACTTT
j_gene: TRBJ1-6
d_gene: TRBD1
v_gene: TRBV2
len: 16
abundance: many

CDR3aa: CASSFLLGSSGNTIYF
CDR3nt: TGTGCCAGTAGTTTCCTACTCGGGAGCTCTGGAAACACCATATATTTT
j_gene: TRBJ1-3
d_gene: -
v_gene: TRBV19
len: 16
abundance: many

CDR3aa: CASSFWGSGEQFF
CDR3nt: TGTGCCAGCAGCTTCTGGGGTTCGGGTGAGCAGTTCTTC
j_gene: TRBJ2-1
d_gene: -
v_gene: TRBV7-9
len: 13
abundance: many

CDR3aa: CASRTGGAAMYLCATSPLGDTQYF
CDR3nt: -
j_gene: TRBJ2-3
d_gene: -
v_gene: TRBV5-1
len: 24
abundance: -

CDR3aa: CSARDITSSYNEQFF
CDR3nt: TGCAGTGCTAGAGATATTACTAGCTCCTACAATGAGCAGTTCTTC
j_gene: TRBJ2-1
d_gene: -
v_gene: TRBV20-1
len: 15
abundance: many

CDR3aa: CASGKDRAGNEQYF
CDR3nt: TGTGCCAGCGGGAAGGACAGGGCAGGAAACGAGCAGTACTTC
j_gene: TRBJ2-7
d_gene: TRBD1
v_gene: TRBV6-1
len: 14
abundance: few

CDR3aa: CASSTTNRDAGENEQFF
CDR3nt: TGTGCCAGCAGTACAACCAACCGGGACGCTGGGGAGAATGAGCAGTTCTTC
j_gene: TRBJ2-1
d_gene: -
v_gene: TRBV3-1
len: 17
abundance: many

CDR3aa: CASSEYRVDQPQHF
CDR3nt: TGTGCCAGCAGCGAATACAGGGTCGATCAGCCCCAGCATTTT
j_gene: TRBJ1-5
d_gene: -
v_gene: TRBV2
len: 14
abundance: many

CDR3aa: CASIGGFSYNEQFF
CDR3nt: TGTGCCAGCATTGGGGGGTTCTCCTACAATGAGCAGTTCTTC
j_gene: TRBJ2-1
d_gene: -
v_gene: TRBV2
len: 14
abundance: many

CDR3aa: CASSQVGKNTEAFF
CDR3nt: TGTGCCAGCAGCCAAGTAGGGAAGAACACTGAAGCTTTCTTT
j_gene: TRBJ1-1
d_gene: -
v_gene: TRBV3-1
len: 14
abundance: once

CDR3aa: CASSQSYWGTEAFF
CDR3nt: TGTGCCAGCAGTCAATCCTATTGGGGCACTGAAGCTTTCTTT
j_gene: TRBJ1-1
d_gene: -
v_gene: TRBV6-1
len: 14
abundance: many

CDR3aa: CASSSDKGPYEQYF
CDR3nt: TGTGCCAGCAGCTCCGATAAAGGGCCTTATGAGCAGTACTTC
j_gene: TRBJ2-7
d_gene: -
v_gene: TRBV6-1
len: 14
abundance: many

CDR3aa: CASSATGAYGYTF
CDR3nt: TGTGCCAGCTCAGCGACAGGGGCCTATGGCTACACCTTC
j_gene: TRBJ1-2
d_gene: TRBD1
v_gene: TRBV18
len: 13
abundance: many

CDR3aa: CASSDGGLSQQYF
CDR3nt: TGTGCCAGCAGTGATGGGGGATTGAGCCAGCAGTACTTC
j_gene: TRBJ2-7
d_gene: -
v_gene: TRBV6-1
len: 13
abundance: many

CDR3aa: CAISDGTSSNQPQHF
CDR3nt: TGTGCCATCAGTGATGGGACATCTAGCAATCAGCCCCAGCATTTT
j_gene: TRBJ1-5
d_gene: -
v_gene: TRBV10-3
len: 15
abundance: many

CDR3aa: CASSQDSRTRRLGNEQFF
CDR3nt: TGCGCCAGCAGCCAAGATTCCCGGACTCGCCGACTTGGCAATGAGCAGTTCTTC
j_gene: TRBJ2-1
d_gene: -
v_gene: TRBV4-1
len: 18
abundance: many

CDR3aa: CASSLRLAGLDEQFF
CDR3nt: TGTGCCAGCAGCTTGAGACTAGCGGGATTGGATGAGCAGTTCTTC
j_gene: TRBJ2-1
d_gene: TRBD2
v_gene: TRBV5-4
len: 15
abundance: -

CDR3aa: CASSRGPETGWNQPQHF
CDR3nt: TGTGCCAGCAGCCGAGGTCCTGAGACAGGGTGGAATCAGCCCCAGCATTTT
j_gene: TRBJ1-5
d_gene: TRBD1
v_gene: TRBV5-6
len: 17
abundance: many

CDR3aa: CSVGTGSREKLFF
CDR3nt: TGCAGCGTGGGGACAGGAAGTCGGGAAAAACTGTTTTTT
j_gene: TRBJ1-4
d_gene: TRBD1
v_gene: TRBV29-1
len: 13
abundance: many

CDR3aa: CASSIQRGVYEQYF
CDR3nt: TGTGCCAGTAGTATCCAGCGGGGCGTTTACGAGCAGTACTTC
j_gene: TRBJ2-7
d_gene: TRBD2
v_gene: TRBV19
len: 14
abundance: few

CDR3aa: CASSVVDGGEAFF
CDR3nt: TGTGCCAGCAGCGTAGTGGACGGGGGGGAAGCTTTCTTT
j_gene: TRBJ1-1
d_gene: -
v_gene: TRBV9
len: 13
abundance: -

CDR3aa: CAWTGGPKTQYF
CDR3nt: TGTGCCTGGACGGGAGGGCCAAAGACCCAGTACTTC
j_gene: TRBJ2-5
d_gene: TRBD2
v_gene: TRBV30
len: 12
abundance: many

CDR3aa: CAWIGSKGGWGYTF
CDR3nt: TGTGCCTGGATCGGCTCTAAAGGGGGCTGGGGCTACACTTTC
j_gene: TRBJ1-2
d_gene: TRBD1
v_gene: TRBV30
len: 14
abundance: once

CDR3aa: CASSPGGTGDLNTEAFF
CDR3nt: TGTGCCAGCAGCCCTGGCGGGACAGGGGACTTGAACACTGAAGCTTTCTTT
j_gene: TRBJ1-1
d_gene: TRBD1
v_gene: TRBV12-3/TRBV12-4
len: 17
abundance: -

CDR3aa: CASSSRTGRGEAFF
CDR3nt: TGTGCCAGCAGCTCCCGGACAGGGAGAGGTGAAGCTTTCTTT
j_gene: TRBJ1-1
d_gene: TRBD1
v_gene: TRBV11-2
len: 14
abundance: -

CDR3aa: CASIVGRNTEAFF
CDR3nt: TGTGCCAGCATTGTCGGGAGGAACACTGAAGCTTTCTTT
j_gene: TRBJ1-1
d_gene: -
v_gene: TRBV28
len: 13
abundance: few

CDR3aa: CASSFGLFNEQFF
CDR3nt: TGTGCCAGCAGTTTCGGACTTTTCAATGAGCAGTTCTTC
j_gene: TRBJ2-1
d_gene: -
v_gene: TRBV12-3/TRBV12-4
len: 13
abundance: -

CDR3aa: CASSAGAWVYEQYF
CDR3nt: TGTGCCAGCAGCGCGGGGGCATGGGTTTACGAGCAGTACTTC
j_gene: TRBJ2-7
d_gene: -
v_gene: TRBV28
len: 14
abundance: many

CDR3aa: CASSTQGPETQYF
CDR3nt: TGTGCCAGCAGTACACAGGGCCCAGAGACCCAGTACTTC
j_gene: TRBJ2-5
d_gene: -
v_gene: TRBV28
len: 13
abundance: few

CDR3aa: CASRPAGGTGNQPQHF
CDR3nt: TGTGCCAGCAGGCCCGCGGGCGGGACGGGCAATCAGCCCCAGCATTTT
j_gene: TRBJ1-5
d_gene: -
v_gene: TRBV2
len: 16
abundance: many

CDR3aa: CASSLGGFDADTQYF
CDR3nt: TGTGCCAGCAGCTTGGGAGGGTTCGACGCAGATACGCAGTATTTT
j_gene: TRBJ2-3
d_gene: TRBD2
v_gene: TRBV7-3
len: 15
abundance: many

CDR3aa: CSAPIGTGIYEQYF
CDR3nt: TGCAGTGCTCCCATTGGGACAGGGATATACGAGCAGTACTTC
j_gene: TRBJ2-7
d_gene: TRBD1
v_gene: TRBV20-1
len: 14
abundance: many

CDR3aa: CASSERADTQYF
CDR3nt: TGCGCCAGCAGCGAGAGGGCAGATACGCAGTATTTT
j_gene: TRBJ2-3
d_gene: -
v_gene: TRBV4-1
len: 12
abundance: -

CDR3aa: CASSQVTGFLYEQYF
CDR3nt: TGCGCCAGCAGCCAGGTGACAGGGTTCCTCTACGAGCAGTACTTC
j_gene: TRBJ2-7
d_gene: TRBD1
v_gene: TRBV4-1
len: 15
abundance: -